This T cell receptor (beta chain) was obtained from a study of blood T cell repertoires in COVID-19. The length of the CDR3 is 15 residues. Unmatched junction bases numbered 2, after V lost 1 base and J lost 5 bases. CDR1 is SGHRS, CDR2 YFSETQ, per germline. Clones were sequenced by immunoSEQ multiplex PCR, and TCRdb holds only the in-frame ones, with some missing. The sample yields about 140,000 clones, 87% seen once. V usage is TRBV5-1 and J usage is TRBJ1-4, with TRBD1 matching over 10 bases. The clonotype originates from a woman aged 45 to 65 with active or convalescent COVID-19. Sequences were obtained from peripheral blood. The CDR3 loop reads CASSLWTGGNEKLFF. The DNA of the CDR3 is TGCGCCAGCAGCTTGTGGACAGGGGGAAATGAAAAACTGTTTTTT. Drawing the rest from reference TRBV5-1 and TRBJ1-4, the complete variable domain is KAGVTQTPRYLIKTRGQQVTLSCSPISGHRSVSWYQQTPGQGLQFLFEYFSETQRNKGNFPGRFSGRQFSNSRSEMNVSTLELGDSALYLCASSLWTGGNEKLFFGSGTQLSVL.